Below are 5 T cell receptor beta chains sequenced from a single sample in a study of blood T cells in healthy people across ages. A second PCR of about 7 to 12 cycles used a sample-barcoded 5' primer and a J-beta primer mix. One entry per CDR3 protein results from TCRdb running MiXCR on the 5' RACE reads. The sample has 700,000 or so distinct CDR3 sequences, around 38% seen once. The sequenced sample was blood. The receptors stem from an elderly man in good health.

This clonotype was seen a few times. This chain links TRBV12-3 or TRBV12-4 with TRBJ2-2, with TRBD1 as a possible D gene (5 bases). The CDR3 spans 15 residues. Trimming took off 5 bases at V and 4 bases at J, with 14 bases between the two ends. The CDR3 DNA sequence: TGTGCCAGCAGTCCTAGACAGAAGGGCACCGGGGAGCTGTTTTTT. Its protein is CASSPRQKGTGELFF.

The chain couples TRBV6-1 to TRBJ2-5; tentative D call: TRBD1 (6 bases). Gene TRBJ2-7 matches the end of the DNA better, so the J call may be wrong. The CDR3 spans 12 residues. Germline CDR1 reads MNHNS; CDR2 reads SASEGT. The CDR3 spells CASNRAIYEQYF. The CDR3 DNA is TGTGCCAGCAACAGGGCAATCTACGAGCAGTACTTC.

This clonotype came up a few times. The gene calls are TRBV15 and TRBJ2-7, with unresolved D. The CDR3 is 13 amino acids. V gave up 1 base and J gave up 3 bases, with 7 bases separating them. Germline V gene data show CDR1 as LNHNV and CDR2 as YYDKDF (reference sequence). CDR3 sequence: CATSRAFVYEQYF. CDR3 nucleotides: TGTGCCACCAGCAGAGCTTTTGTCTACGAGCAGTACTTC.

This clonotype was counted a few times. This chain links TRBV20-1 with TRBJ2-7; 7 nucleotides align to TRBD2. The CDR3 runs 14 residues. The J segment lost 2 bases and the V segment lost 4 bases, leaving 8 bases of the junction unmatched. From germline, CDR1 is DFQATT and CDR2 SNEGSKA (reference sequence). The CDR3 loop is CSAIVPSGAYEQYF. The CDR3 nucleotides are TGCAGTGCTATTGTGCCTAGCGGAGCCTACGAGCAGTACTTC.

The V gene is TRBV27, the J gene TRBJ2-3, with TRBD2 matching over 8 bases. V lost 7 bases to trimming and J lost 4 bases; unmatched junction nucleotides: 13. This CDR3 spans 16 amino acids. Germline lookup yields CDR1 MNHEY and CDR2 SMNVEV (reference sequence). The CDR3 loop reads CASIRTGGAGADTQYF. CDR3 bases: TGTGCCAGCATACGAACCGGGGGGGCGGGGGCAGATACGCAGTATTTT.